These 19 T cell receptor beta chains were all obtained from the same sample, sequenced in a study of shared clonotypes between healthy human individuals. Repertoires were generated with immunoSEQ multiplex PCR, while TCRdb's copy carries only in-frame clones and drops some. The data contain millions of clones, roughly 94% of them seen just once; the ten biggest clones take up more than 0.1%. The sequenced sample was naive CD4+ T cells sorted from blood. Subset noted: CD45RA+ positively selected. The source of these receptors is a man aged 18-30 years in good health.

The V gene is TRBV14, the J gene TRBJ2-3; D gene ambiguous. Trimming removed 5 bases from V and 8 bases from J, with 14 bases in between. CDR3 length: 13 amino acids. Germline CDR1 SGHDN, CDR2 FVKESK. CDR3 amino acids: CASSKQYSGTQYF. As DNA, the CDR3 is TGTGCCAGCAGCAAACAGTATTCGGGTACGCAGTATTTT.

The gene calls are TRBV11-3 and TRBJ2-2; D is uncertain. The CDR3 runs 13 residues. V dropped 0 bases and J dropped 1 base, with 0 bases sitting between them. CDR1 and CDR2 (germline): SGHNT, YENEEA. The CDR3 spells CASSLENTGELFF. The CDR3 nucleotides are TGTGCCAGCAGCTTAGAGAACACCGGGGAGCTGTTTTTT.

The count of this clone is one. This chain connects TRBV7-2 to TRBJ2-1; 9 positions agree with TRBD2. The CDR3 loop spans 17 amino acids. V lost 6 bases to trimming and J lost 0 bases; unmatched junction nucleotides: 9. CDR1 is SGHTA, CDR2 FQGNSA, per germline. The CDR3 sequence: CASSRSRGGASYNEQFF. Written as DNA, the CDR3 is TGTGCCAGCAGTAGATCACGCGGGGGGGCCTCCTACAATGAGCAGTTCTTC. Supplemented by reference TRBV7-2 and TRBJ2-1, the full variable domain reads GAGVSQSPSNKVTEKGKDVELRCDPISGHTALYWYRQSLGQGLEFLIYFQGNSAPDKSGLPSDRFSAERTGGSVSTLTIQRTQQEDSAVYLCASSRSRGGASYNEQFFGPGTRLTVL.

V and J are TRBV28 and TRBJ1-2; D not resolved. V dropped 1 base and J dropped 8 bases, with 17 bases sitting between them. Germline lookup yields CDR1 MDHEN and CDR2 SYDVKM. CDR3 size: 15 residues. The CDR3: CASSLSPGPEKGYTF. The CDR3 bases are TGTGCCAGCAGTTTATCCCCCGGGCCGGAGAAAGGCTACACCTTC.

This chain connects TRBV6-4 to TRBJ2-3; D gene uncertain. CDR1 and CDR2 from the germline V gene are MRHNA and SNTAGT. The V end was cut by 0 bases, the J end by 3 bases, with 7 bases between. The CDR3 is 14 amino acids. This CDR3 reads CASSDSGITDTQYF. CDR3 DNA: TGTGCCAGCAGTGACTCAGGGATTACAGATACGCAGTATTTT.

J is TRBJ1-6 and V is TRBV2, with 8 bases lining up with TRBD1. V gave up 9 bases and J gave up 9 bases; unmatched junction bases: 13. This CDR3 region has 15 residues. In germline, CDR1 is SNHLY, CDR2 FYNNEI. The CDR3 nucleotides read TGTGCCAGAACAGAAGGACAGGGAGAGGCTTCACCCCTCCACTTT. Its protein product is CARTEGQGEASPLHF.

To note about this clone: Other DNA sequences of this sample code for an identical CDR3. The chain has TRBV5-1 and TRBJ2-5, with 7 bases fitting TRBD1. This CDR3 spans 14 amino acids. V trimming: 2 bases; J trimming: 5 bases; junction bases outside the gene matches: 6. CDR1 is SGHRS, CDR2 YFSETQ, per germline. The CDR3 spells CASSLTGAGETQYF. In nucleotides, the CDR3 is TGCGCCAGCAGCTTAACAGGGGCTGGGGAGACCCAGTACTTC.

This chain links TRBV7-9 with TRBJ2-3, with 10 bases that match TRBD2. J was trimmed by 3 bases and V by 2 bases; bases with no gene match: 11. The CDR3 spans 18 residues. Germline V lookup: CDR1 SEHNR, CDR2 FQNEAQ (reference sequence). The CDR3 loop reads CASSLLLAGAGLTDTQYF. The CDR3 DNA follows: TGTGCCAGCAGCTTACTCCTAGCGGGGGCGGGCCTAACAGATACGCAGTATTTT.

V is TRBV25-1 and J is TRBJ1-5; 10 bases agree with TRBD1. The V gene's germline CDR1 is MGHDK and CDR2 SYGVNS. With V trimmed by 4 bases and J by 5 bases, 2 bases remained unmatched. The CDR3 spans 14 residues. CDR3 bases: TGTGCCAGCAGTGGACAGGGGGCCCATCAGCCCCAGCATTTT. Its protein product is CASSGQGAHQPQHF. The full variable domain, its missing parts supplied by reference TRBV25-1 and TRBJ1-5, is EADIYQTPRYLVIGTGKKITLECSQTMGHDKMYWYQQDPGMELHLIHYSYGVNSTEKGDLSSESTVSRIRTEHFPLTLESARPSHTSQYLCASSGQGAHQPQHFGDGTRLSIL.

J is TRBJ1-1 and V is TRBV11-2; D ambiguous. Germline V gene sequence: CDR1 SGHAT, CDR2 FQNNGV. The V end was cut by 4 bases, the J end by 11 bases, with 11 bases between. This CDR3 has 11 residues. This chain's CDR3 is CASSYQERAFF. Here the CDR3 DNA reads TGTGCCAGCAGCTATCAAGAGAGGGCTTTCTTT. The whole variable domain, remainder taken from reference TRBV11-2 and TRBJ1-1, is EAGVAQSPRYKIIEKRQSVAFWCNPISGHATLYWYQQILGQGPKLLIQFQNNGVVDDSQLPKDRFSAERLKGVDSTLKIQPAKLEDSAVYLCASSYQERAFFGQGTRLTVV.

The V and J genes are TRBV18 and TRBJ1-1; D call uncertain. With 2 bases removed from V and 5 bases from J, the gap between germline ends came to 9 bases. Germline CDR1 and CDR2: KGHSH and LQKENI. This CDR3 comprises 13 residues. The CDR3 spells CASSPGAKTEAFF. The CDR3 DNA follows: TGTGCCAGCTCACCAGGAGCAAAAACTGAAGCTTTCTTT.

This clone was detected only once. CDR3 loop: CASRLALTDTQYF. CDR3 nucleotides: TGTGCCAGCCGACTAGCCCTGACAGATACGCAGTATTTT. V is TRBV6-5 and J is TRBJ2-3; TRBD2 aligns across 7 bases. Looked up from germline, CDR1 is MNHEY and CDR2 is SVGAGI. This CDR3 is 13 amino acids long. Trimming cost V 8 bases and J 3 bases; bases outside gene matches: 5.

This clone was counted only a few times. This chain links TRBV5-1 with TRBJ1-5; 9 bases map to TRBD1. CDR1 is SGHRS and CDR2 is YFSETQ in the germline V gene. The CDR3 runs 13 residues. J was trimmed by 10 bases and V by 4 bases; bases with no gene match: 6. CDR3 in amino acids: CASSGGTGLPQHF. As DNA, the CDR3 is TGCGCCAGCAGCGGAGGGACAGGGTTACCCCAGCATTTT. Full variable domain (outside the CDR3, taken from reference TRBV5-1 and TRBJ1-5): KAGVTQTPRYLIKTRGQQVTLSCSPISGHRSVSWYQQTPGQGLQFLFEYFSETQRNKGNFPGRFSGRQFSNSRSEMNVSTLELGDSALYLCASSGGTGLPQHFGDGTRLSIL.

The rearrangement joins TRBV9 to TRBJ2-5; D uncertain. This CDR3 is 15 amino acids long. Trimming took off 4 bases at V and 0 bases at J, with 13 bases between the two ends. Germline CDR1 reads SGDLS; CDR2 reads YYNGEE. The CDR3 bases are TGTGCCAGCAGCCCCCGGATAGGGCACCAAGAGACCCAGTACTTC. Translation gives CASSPRIGHQETQYF.

The chain combines TRBV5-6 with TRBJ1-1; 7 bases line up with TRBD1. The CDR3 consists of 14 residues. Germline CDR1 SGHDT, CDR2 YYEEEE. V shed 4 bases, J shed 2 bases, and the junction held 5 bases outside the gene matches. The CDR3 nucleotides are TGTGCCAGCAGCGCGACAGGGTCCAACACTGAAGCTTTCTTT. The encoded protein is CASSATGSNTEAFF.

The chain joins TRBV19 to TRBJ1-6; 7 bases align to TRBD1. CDR3 length: 17 amino acids. V gave up 0 bases and J gave up 7 bases; unmatched junction bases: 9. Per germline, CDR1 LNHDA and CDR2 SQIVND (reference sequence). CDR3 DNA sequence: TGTGCCAGTAGTATAGAAGGAGGGGGCGCGAGGAATTCACCCCTCCACTTT. This encodes CASSIEGGGARNSPLHF.

The chain employs TRBV15 and TRBJ2-5, with D perhaps TRBD2 (6 bases). The germline V and J ends were trimmed by 11 bases and 0 bases, with 13 bases remaining between them. The CDR3 extends over 13 amino acids. Looked up from germline, CDR1 is LNHNV and CDR2 is YYDKDF (reference sequence). CDR3: CAATGGYQETQYF. CDR3 nucleotides: TGTGCCGCTACTGGGGGGTACCAAGAGACCCAGTACTTC. The entire variable domain, with the rest obtained from reference TRBV15 and TRBJ2-5, is as follows: DAMVIQNPRYQVTQFGKPVTLSCSQTLNHNVMYWYQQKSSQAPKLLFHYYDKDFNNEADTPDNFQSRRPNTSFCFLDIRSPGLGDTAMYLCAATGGYQETQYFGPGTRLLVL.

Points on this clone: The same CDR3 is also encoded by other DNA sequences in this sample. The rearrangement links TRBV18 to TRBJ1-1; maybe TRBD1 (6 bases). The length of the CDR3 is 13 residues. Trimming pared 6 bases from V and 0 bases from J, leaving 8 bases between. CDR1 and CDR2 from the germline V gene are KGHSH and LQKENI. The CDR3 loop reads CASSGQMNTEAFF. The CDR3 DNA follows: TGTGCCAGCTCCGGACAGATGAACACTGAAGCTTTCTTT. Filled out from reference TRBV18 and TRBJ1-1, the complete variable domain reads NAGVMQNPRHLVRRRGQEARLRCSPMKGHSHVYWYRQLPEEGLKFMVYLQKENIIDESGMPKERFSAEFPKEGPSILRIQQVVRGDSAAYFCASSGQMNTEAFFGQGTRLTVV.

The chain combines TRBV2 with TRBJ1-5; 7 bases are a match to TRBD1. J lost 1 base, V lost 3 bases, and 3 bases had no gene match. The germline V gene encodes CDR1 SNHLY and CDR2 FYNNEI. The CDR3 has 15 amino acids. The DNA for the CDR3 is TGTGCCAGCAGTGAGGGACAGACGAGCAATCAGCCCCAGCATTTT. Translating gives CASSEGQTSNQPQHF.